Listed below are T cell receptor beta chains from one sample, sequenced in a study of T cell responses to AZD1222 COVID-19 vaccine. Produced via immunoSEQ multiplex PCR; TCRdb's table is partial and in-frame only. Counted here are about 98,000 clones, 88% occurring once; the ten biggest clones make up approximately 6.3%. Sequencing used peripheral blood, obtained on day 0 of AZD1222 vaccination. These receptors were taken from an adult in good health. CDR3s include the opening cysteine and the closing phenylalanine or tryptophan. A D gene is named only where the DNA matches it firmly. Only some rows state a clone size, as once, few, many or a class for expanded clones.

J,length,V,size,D,CDR3,DNA
TRBJ1-6,16,TRBV19,NA,NA,CASSDWLGQRNSPLHF,TGTGCCAGTAGTGATTGGCTAGGGCAGAGAAATTCACCCCTCCACTTT
TRBJ1-1,13,TRBV27,NA,NA,CASSLWDGDEAFF,TGTGCCAGCAGTTTATGGGACGGTGATGAAGCTTTCTTT
TRBJ2-1,18,TRBV7-9,once,NA,CASSLESYSRVLYNEQFF,TGTGCCAGCAGCTTAGAAAGCTACTCAAGGGTCCTCTACAATGAGCAGTTCTTC
TRBJ2-3,15,TRBV27,once,NA,CASSLSSVQIRGPSF,TGTGCCAGCAGTTTATCGTCGGTCCAGATACGCGGCCCAAGTTTT
TRBJ2-5,13,TRBV4-2,NA,NA,CASSQDPQETQYF,TGTGCCAGCAGCCAAGATCCTCAAGAGACCCAGTACTTC
TRBJ2-6,16,TRBV7-9,NA,TRBD1,CASLGQGASGANVLTF,TGTGCCAGCCTCGGACAGGGGGCGTCTGGGGCCAACGTCCTGACTTTC
TRBJ2-2,16,TRBV19,NA,NA,CASSIPGTRNTGELFF,TGTGCCAGTAGTATCCCCGGGACGAGGAACACCGGGGAGCTGTTTTTT
TRBJ2-2,14,TRBV6-2/TRBV6-3,few,NA,CASSYSENTGELFF,TGTGCCAGCAGTTACTCGGAGAACACCGGGGAGCTGTTTTTT
TRBJ2-3,17,TRBV19,NA,TRBD2,CASSLPGLETSTDTQYF,TGTGCCAGTAGTCTTCCGGGACTAGAGACTAGCACAGATACGCAGTATTTT
TRBJ2-1,16,TRBV2,once,TRBD2,CASTPALAGGLNEQFF,TGTGCCAGCACTCCCGCCTTAGCGGGAGGCCTAAATGAGCAGTTCTTC
TRBJ1-2,14,TRBV28,NA,NA,CASSLGLGNYGYTF,TGTGCCAGCAGTTTAGGGTTGGGGAACTATGGCTACACCTTC